The T cell receptor (beta chain) described here comes from a study of T cell repertoires in cytomegalovirus infection (dated by TCRdb to between 2017 and 2020). Study-level background: Recently identified HLA-C-restricted CMV epitopes, whose presentation resists viral immunomodulation, were targeted by peptide stimulations together with well-studied HLA-B-restricted epitopes. Donor HLA type was relevant to the analysis, because carriage of CMV infection together with the matching HLA type was indicated by public TCR beta signatures. General conclusions and limits of the study: The ex vivo response was dominated by HLA-C-restricted CMV-specific TCR beta clonotypes, which also provided the single most frequent clonotype in two of eight donors. In both this cohort and an independent roughly 350-donor cohort, the cumulative frequency of public TCR beta family members distinguished carriers of CMV infection plus the relevant HLA type.

Reads for this sample came from an Illumina HiSeq 1500. TCRdb's own reprocessing of the public reads used fastp at Q25 and MiXCR and kept productive beta chains. Rows with one shared CDR3 protein collapse into an entry with the most common genes and DNA. The sample table records about 830,000 distinct CDR3 sequences; approximately 32% of these occur just once. 12% of the sample is taken by the ten largest. This clonotype was counted a single time. Its target antigen remains unknown. No base quality information exists; no much larger clone differs at one position. A read on its own is weak evidence. Explained via the paper, the treatment or condition label denotes: in vitro stimulation with specific CMV peptide epitopes to enrich CMV-specific T cells. The CDR3 starts with the cysteine, ends with the phenylalanine, and has 15 residues. The only DNA kept is the CDR3, 45 bases in frame from the first base. Unmatched junction bases come to 11, with V trimmed by 5 bases and J by 6 bases. CDR1 and CDR2, looked up from the germline V gene, are MDHEN and SYDVKM.

The receptor was isolated from a human donor in good health (CMV status not recorded). Some clones in this sample may be carry-over from other donors' samples. The sample here was cultured CD8+ T cells from PBMCs, taken from culture after CMV antigen stimulation. The sequence joins TRBV28 to TRBJ1-1, with 8 bases in between that match TRBD1. The encoded CDR3 is CASSDPGQGLAEAFF. The DNA sequence is as follows: TGTGCCAGCAGTGACCCCGGACAGGGTTTAGCTGAAGCTTTCTTT.